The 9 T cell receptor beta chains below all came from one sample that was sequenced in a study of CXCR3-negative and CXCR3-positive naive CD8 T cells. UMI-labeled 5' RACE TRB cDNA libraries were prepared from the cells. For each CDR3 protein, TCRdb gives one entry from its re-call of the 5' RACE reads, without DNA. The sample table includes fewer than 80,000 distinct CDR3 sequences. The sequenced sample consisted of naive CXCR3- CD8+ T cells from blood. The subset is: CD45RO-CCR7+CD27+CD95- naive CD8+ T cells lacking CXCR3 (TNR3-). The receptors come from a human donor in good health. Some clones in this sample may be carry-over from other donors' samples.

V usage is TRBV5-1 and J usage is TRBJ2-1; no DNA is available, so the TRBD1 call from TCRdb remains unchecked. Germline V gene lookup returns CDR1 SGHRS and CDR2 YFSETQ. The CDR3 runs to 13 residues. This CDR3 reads CASSFEGYNEQFF.

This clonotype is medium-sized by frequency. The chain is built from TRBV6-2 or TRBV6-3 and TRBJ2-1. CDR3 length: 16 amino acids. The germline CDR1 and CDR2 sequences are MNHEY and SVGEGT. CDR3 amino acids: CASSYVGGGSYNEQFF.

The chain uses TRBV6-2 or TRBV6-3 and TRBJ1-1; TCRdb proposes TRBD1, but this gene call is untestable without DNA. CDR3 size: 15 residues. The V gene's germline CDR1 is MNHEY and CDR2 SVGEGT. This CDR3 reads CASSSFGTDNTEAFF.

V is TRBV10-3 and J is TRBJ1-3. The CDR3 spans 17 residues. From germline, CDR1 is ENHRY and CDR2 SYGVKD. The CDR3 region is CAISVDPQGNSGNTIYF.

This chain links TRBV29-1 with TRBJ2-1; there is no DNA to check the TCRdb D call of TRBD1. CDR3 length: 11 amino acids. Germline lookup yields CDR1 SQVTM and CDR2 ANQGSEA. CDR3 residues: CSAKQGNEQFF.

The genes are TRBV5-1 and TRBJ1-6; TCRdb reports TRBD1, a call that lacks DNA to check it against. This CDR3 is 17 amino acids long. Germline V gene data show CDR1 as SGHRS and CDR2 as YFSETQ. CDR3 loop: CASSLNSGTDVNSPLHF.

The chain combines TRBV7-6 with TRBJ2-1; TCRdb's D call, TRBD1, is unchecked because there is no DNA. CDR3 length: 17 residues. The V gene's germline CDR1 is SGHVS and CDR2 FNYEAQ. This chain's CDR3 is CASSFLPGGSSYNEQFF.

CDR3 sequence: CASSYHSSGANVLTF. The V call is TRBV7-9, the J call TRBJ2-6. Per germline, CDR1 SEHNR and CDR2 FQNEAQ (reference sequence). The CDR3 consists of 15 residues.

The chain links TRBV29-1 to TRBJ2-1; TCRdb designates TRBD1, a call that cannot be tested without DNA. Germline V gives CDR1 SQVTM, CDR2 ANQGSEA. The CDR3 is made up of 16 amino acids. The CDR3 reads CSVDAVRDRGMYEQFF.